The 8 T cell receptor beta chains reported below all come from one sample, sequenced in a study of CD4 T cells in relation to SARS-CoV-2 and coronaviruses. Their target antigens are unknown. Some clones are missing from TCRdb's copy, which holds only in-frame ones; the method was immunoSEQ multiplex PCR. The data show approximately 41,000 clones, approximately 84% seen once. Material for sequencing was naive CD4+ T cells from PBMCs, cultured in vitro. Subset noted: naive CD4+ T cells isolated by negative enrichment. The source of these receptors is an adult with COVID-19.

The chain carries TRBV9 and TRBJ2-5; D is possibly TRBD1 (5 bases). This CDR3 comprises 14 residues. V was pared by 0 bases and J by 5 bases, with 11 bases between. CDR1 is SGDLS, CDR2 YYNGEE, per germline. CDR3: CASSVGRGGETQYF. The CDR3 coding sequence is TGTGCCAGCAGCGTAGGTAGGGGTGGTGAGACCCAGTACTTC.

The V gene is TRBV15, the J gene TRBJ2-7; TRBD2 agrees at 8 bases. The V and J ends lost 1 base and 5 bases, in that order; junction bases with no gene match: 7. Germline-derived CDR1 and CDR2 are LNHNV and YYDKDF (reference sequence). The CDR3 loop spans 15 amino acids. CDR3 in DNA: TGTGCCACCAGCAGAGGCCGGGAGGGATCCCACGAGCAGTACTTC. Its protein product is CATSRGREGSHEQYF.

This chain connects TRBV6-2 or TRBV6-3 to TRBJ2-7; TRBD1 matches at 11 bases. V was clipped by 4 bases and J by 6 bases; unmatched bases: 8. The CDR3 totals 15 residues. Germline loops: CDR1 MNHEY, CDR2 SVGEGT. CDR3 sequence (DNA): TGTGCCAGCAGTTCCCCCGGGACAGGGGGTTCCGAGCAGTACTTC. It specifies CASSSPGTGGSEQYF.

The V and J genes are TRBV18 and TRBJ1-2; perhaps TRBD1 as D (6 bases). V lost 6 bases to trimming and J lost 8 bases, with 22 bases between them. Germline V gene sequence: CDR1 KGHSH, CDR2 LQKENI. The CDR3 covers 15 residues. The CDR3 bases are TGTGCCAGCTCGCTCCACCCAACAGGGTTTGGAGGCTACACCTTC. Translated: CASSLHPTGFGGYTF. Filled out from reference TRBV18 and TRBJ1-2, the complete variable domain reads NAGVMQNPRHLVRRRGQEARLRCSPMKGHSHVYWYRQLPEEGLKFMVYLQKENIIDESGMPKERFSAEFPKEGPSILRIQQVVRGDSAAYFCASSLHPTGFGGYTFGSGTRLTVV.

The chain couples TRBV3-1 (or the pseudogene TRBV3-2) to TRBJ2-2; D not certain. The length of the CDR3 is 15 residues. In germline, CDR1 is LGHDT, CDR2 YNNKEL (reference sequence). The V end was cut by 4 bases, the J end by 1 base, with 10 bases between. The CDR3 DNA follows: TGTGCCAGCAGCCCCCACCGCGGGAACACCGGGGAGCTGTTTTTT. Its translation is CASSPHRGNTGELFF.

This CDR3 reads CASSPPLGRGGQETQYF. In nucleotides, the CDR3 is TGTGCCAGCTCACCACCACTGGGGAGGGGAGGACAAGAGACCCAGTACTTC. The chain joins TRBV18 to TRBJ2-5; 7 bases are shared with TRBD2. The trim removed 0 bases at V and 2 bases at J, leaving 9 bases unmatched. The CDR3 is 17 amino acids. Germline loops: CDR1 KGHSH, CDR2 LQKENI.

The chain is built from TRBV7-9 and TRBJ2-1; weak D call: TRBD1 (5 bases). Germline CDR1 is SEHNR and CDR2 is FQNEAQ (reference sequence). V dropped 3 bases and J dropped 3 bases, with 9 bases sitting between them. The CDR3 runs 14 residues. Here the CDR3 reads CASSFQGHYNEQFF. In DNA, the CDR3 is TGTGCCAGCAGCTTCCAGGGCCACTACAATGAGCAGTTCTTC. Supplemented by reference TRBV7-9 and TRBJ2-1, the full variable domain reads DTGVSQNPRHKITKRGQNVTFRCDPISEHNRLYWYRQTLGQGPEFLTYFQNEAQLEKSRLLSDRFSAERPKGSFSTLEIQRTEQGDSAMYLCASSFQGHYNEQFFGPGTRLTVL.

The chain is built from TRBV30 and TRBJ2-3; 7 positions agree with TRBD1. After removal of 1 base from V and 4 bases from J, the junction contained 11 bases not matched to a gene. The CDR3 totals 16 residues. Germline lookup yields CDR1 GTSNPN and CDR2 SVGIG (reference sequence). CDR3 bases: TGTGCCTGGAGTGGCCTTTCGACAGGGTTGGCAGATACGCAGTATTTT. The encoded protein is CAWSGLSTGLADTQYF.